Shown below are 20 T cell receptor beta chains from a single sample sequenced in a study of T cell responses to AZD1222 COVID-19 vaccine. TCRdb's copy holds only in-frame clones and misses some; the assay was immunoSEQ multiplex PCR. The data contain approximately 180,000 clones, approximately 94% of them singletons. The specimen was peripheral blood, collected 28 days after the second dose of the MenACWY control vaccine. These receptors all come from an adult who received the MenACWY meningococcal vaccine as a control.

The chain has TRBV7-9 and TRBJ2-6, with TRBD1 as a possible D gene (5 bases). Germline loops: CDR1 SEHNR, CDR2 FQNEAQ (reference sequence). The CDR3 runs 17 residues. V dropped 4 bases and J dropped 4 bases, with 17 bases sitting between them. CDR3 protein: CASSSSTRERGANVLTF. CDR3 nucleotides: TGTGCCAGCAGCTCTTCTACCAGGGAACGCGGGGCCAACGTCCTGACTTTC. Looking up the rest from reference TRBV7-9 and TRBJ2-6 gives the full variable domain: DTGVSQNPRHKITKRGQNVTFRCDPISEHNRLYWYRQTLGQGPEFLTYFQNEAQLEKSRLLSDRFSAERPKGSFSTLEIQRTEQGDSAMYLCASSSSTRERGANVLTFGAGSRLTVL.

This chain links TRBV30 with TRBJ2-1; D possibly corresponds to TRBD1 (5 bases). V lost 4 bases to trimming and J lost 1 base, with 11 bases between them. This CDR3 region has 14 residues. CDR1 GTSNPN and CDR2 SVGIG come from the germline V gene (reference sequence). For the CDR3, the DNA is TGTGCCTGGACTACAGGATTGTCCTACAATGAGCAGTTCTTC. Its translation: CAWTTGLSYNEQFF.

The chain uses TRBV10-1 and TRBJ1-3; D may be TRBD1 (6 bases). Germline CDR1 reads WNHNN; CDR2 reads SYGVQD (reference sequence). CDR3 length: 18 residues. V dropped 0 bases and J dropped 0 bases, with 15 bases sitting between them. CDR3 amino acids: CASSESGAVDYSGNTIYF. The CDR3 DNA is TGCGCCAGCAGTGAGTCGGGGGCGGTAGATTACTCTGGAAACACCATATATTTT.

This sequence joins TRBV7-2 and TRBJ1-5; D unresolved. Trimming removed 1 base at V and 7 bases at J, with 14 bases between. The CDR3 covers 15 residues. Germline assignment: CDR1 SGHTA and CDR2 FQGNSA. CDR3 nucleotide sequence: TGTGCCAGCAGCTTAGAAGTGGGAGCAGGCCAGCCCCAGCATTTT. It is translated as CASSLEVGAGQPQHF.

This rearrangement joins TRBV29-1 to TRBJ2-5; 8 nucleotides line up with TRBD1. V lost 2 bases and J lost 2; bases outside the gene matches: 4. Germline V gene data show CDR1 as SQVTM and CDR2 as ANQGSEA. The CDR3 is 14 residues long. As DNA, the CDR3 is TGCAGCGTTGAATCCGGGACAGGTCAAGAGACCCAGTACTTC. Protein sequence: CSVESGTGQETQYF.

This CDR3 reads CASSYPSGRADEQYF. The DNA of the CDR3 is TGTGCCAGCAGTTACCCCAGCGGGAGGGCCGACGAGCAGTACTTC. The chain is built from TRBV6-2 or TRBV6-3 and TRBJ2-7, with 10 bases aligning to TRBD2. Germline V gives CDR1 MNHEY, CDR2 SVGEGT. V gave up 2 bases and J gave up 5 bases; unmatched junction bases: 6. The CDR3 is 15 residues long.

This clone was counted only a few times. The V call is TRBV10-3, the J call TRBJ1-2; 7 bases agree with TRBD1. The junction had 12 bases not matched to a gene; V was cut back by 6 bases and J by 5 bases. Germline V gene data show CDR1 as ENHRY and CDR2 as SYGVKD. The CDR3 sequence is 15 residues long. The DNA of the CDR3 is TGTGCCATCAGACAGGGGTTTCTCGGTGGTTATGGCTACACCTTC. Amino acid sequence: CAIRQGFLGGYGYTF.

This clone was counted a single time. The chain uses TRBV9 and TRBJ1-6, with 7 bases aligning to TRBD1. Trimming cost V 3 bases and J 9 bases; bases outside gene matches: 9. The V gene's germline CDR1 is SGDLS and CDR2 YYNGEE. The CDR3 is 15 residues long. Here the CDR3 DNA reads TGTGCCAGCAGCGCGGGGGGGGACAGAAGTTCACCCCTCCACTTT. It translates to CASSAGGDRSSPLHF.

This clone was counted once. This chain links TRBV19 with TRBJ1-2; a possible D gene is TRBD1 (6 bases). Germline assignment: CDR1 LNHDA and CDR2 SQIVND (reference sequence). The CDR3 consists of 15 residues. V lost 3 bases, J lost 4 bases, and 15 bases lay in between. The CDR3 nucleotides read TGTGCCAGTAGTATTGGCCGGGGGGCCACCTATGGCTACACCTTC. It specifies CASSIGRGATYGYTF. The complete variable domain, with remaining parts taken from reference TRBV19 and TRBJ1-2, reads DGGITQSPKYLFRKEGQNVTLSCEQNLNHDAMYWYRQDPGQGLRLIYYSQIVNDFQKGDIAEGYSVSREKKESFPLTVTSAQKNPTAFYLCASSIGRGATYGYTFGSGTRLTVV.

This rearrangement joins TRBV3-1 (or the pseudogene TRBV3-2) to TRBJ2-5, with 8 bases matching TRBD2. Germline V gene sequence: CDR1 LGHDT, CDR2 YNNKEL (reference sequence). V lost 0 bases, J lost 4 bases, and 7 bases stayed unmatched. This CDR3 is 16 amino acids long. The CDR3 nucleotides read TGTGCCAGCAGCCAAGATCTCTCTAGCGGGCGAGAGACCCAGTACTTC. It yields the protein CASSQDLSSGRETQYF.

This clone has more than one count but fewer than ten. This chain uses TRBV14 with TRBJ1-5; no clear D. CDR3 size: 12 residues. The germline V and J ends were trimmed by 1 base and 8 bases, with 6 bases remaining between them. From germline, CDR1 is SGHDN and CDR2 FVKESK. The CDR3 nucleotides read TGTGCCAGCAGCCAAGGGAGGGAGCCCCAGCATTTT. It specifies CASSQGREPQHF.

This rearrangement joins TRBV14 to TRBJ1-6; TRBD1 might be the D (5 bases). The CDR3 is made up of 13 amino acids. Looked up from germline, CDR1 is SGHDN and CDR2 is FVKESK. Between the trimmed V and J ends, which lost 0 bases and 8 bases, there was a span of 5 bases. CDR3 sequence (DNA): TGTGCCAGCAGCCAAGAGGGACATTCACCCCTCCACTTT. It codes for CASSQEGHSPLHF.

This clone was seen just once. This chain joins TRBV29-1 and TRBJ2-3, with D uncertain. The CDR3 runs to 11 residues. CDR1 SQVTM and CDR2 ANQGSEA come from the germline V gene. V lost 5 bases, J lost 6 bases, and 9 bases lay in between. DNA of the CDR3: TGCAGCGTTACCGTGGGGGATACGCAGTATTTT. This gives the protein CSVTVGDTQYF.

The CDR3: CASSESSNQPQHF. The CDR3 DNA follows: TGCGCCAGCAGTGAGAGTAGCAATCAGCCCCAGCATTTT. The chain couples TRBV10-1 to TRBJ1-5; D ambiguous. This CDR3 contains 13 residues. V was cut by 2 bases and J by 0 bases, with 2 bases left in between. CDR1 and CDR2 (germline): WNHNN, SYGVQD (reference sequence).

The V and J genes are TRBV6-4 and TRBJ2-6; D is possibly TRBD1 (7 bases). The V end lost 6 bases, the J end lost 0 bases, and 12 bases lay between the germline ends. Germline CDR1 reads MRHNA; CDR2 reads SNTAGT. CDR3 length equals 16 residues. The chain's CDR3 is CASSPRGDSGANVLTF. CDR3 DNA sequence: TGTGCCAGCAGCCCCAGGGGGGACTCTGGGGCCAACGTCCTGACTTTC.

With respect to this clone: Other DNA sequences within the sample encode an identical CDR3. The DNA for the CDR3 is TGCGCCAGCAGCTTGGAGGGGAACTCTGGAAACACCATATATTTT. It is translated as CASSLEGNSGNTIYF. The rearrangement uses TRBV5-1 and TRBJ1-3, with a weak D call TRBD1 (5 bases). The V gene's germline CDR1 is SGHRS and CDR2 YFSETQ. The V end was cut by 0 bases, the J end by 0 bases, with 7 bases between. CDR3 length: 15 residues. Full variable domain (outside the CDR3, taken from reference TRBV5-1 and TRBJ1-3): KAGVTQTPRYLIKTRGQQVTLSCSPISGHRSVSWYQQTPGQGLQFLFEYFSETQRNKGNFPGRFSGRQFSNSRSEMNVSTLELGDSALYLCASSLEGNSGNTIYFGEGSWLTVV.

This clone has a single count. The chain uses TRBV27 and TRBJ2-1; 11 bases are a match to TRBD1. From germline, CDR1 is MNHEY and CDR2 SMNVEV (reference sequence). Trimming cost V 6 bases and J 8 bases; bases outside gene matches: 3. The CDR3 spans 13 residues. For the CDR3, the DNA is TGTGCCAGCAGGGACAGGGGGCGAGATGAGCAGTTCTTC. Translated, it gives CASRDRGRDEQFF.

As DNA, the CDR3 is TGCAGCGCCGCCGATTTAAGGGCAGCGAGTCCAACTAATGAAAAACTGTTTTTT. It yields the protein CSAADLRAASPTNEKLFF. V usage is TRBV29-1 and J usage is TRBJ1-4; D call uncertain. V was shortened by 7 bases and J by 0 bases, with 24 bases between the two germline ends. The CDR3 is made up of 18 amino acids. Germline CDR1 is SQVTM and CDR2 is ANQGSEA.

The chain links TRBV10-3 to TRBJ2-7; the D gene could be TRBD1 or TRBD2 (5 bases each). CDR1 and CDR2 (germline): ENHRY, SYGVKD. Trimming took 3 bases from V and 2 from J, leaving 8 bases between them. The CDR3 contains 13 residues. The CDR3: CAISDVGAYEQYF. The CDR3, as DNA: TGTGCCATCAGTGACGTGGGGGCCTACGAGCAGTACTTC.

The chain employs TRBV15 and TRBJ2-7; D is uncertain. The CDR3 has 14 amino acids. The ends were cut back, 0 bases at V and 3 bases at J, with 9 bases in the middle. Germline CDR1 and CDR2: LNHNV and YYDKDF (reference sequence). In DNA, the CDR3 is TGTGCCACCAGCAGAGACCCGGGCGGCTACGAGCAGTACTTC. It yields the protein CATSRDPGGYEQYF. The full variable domain, in which reference TRBV15 and TRBJ2-7 provide the parts outside the CDR3, is DAMVIQNPRYQVTQFGKPVTLSCSQTLNHNVMYWYQQKSSQAPKLLFHYYDKDFNNEADTPDNFQSRRPNTSFCFLDIRSPGLGDTAMYLCATSRDPGGYEQYFGPGTRLTVT.